This TCR beta chain stems from a study of cytomegalovirus exposure and HLA in healthy donors. This CDR3 contains 14 residues. Germline assignment: CDR1 SGHAT and CDR2 FQNNGV. Unmatched junction bases numbered 8, after V lost 5 bases and J lost 8 bases. PCR used 60 Vbeta primers and 13 Jbeta primers. Authors' methods: In a later analysis, the count reached 76 million or so unique TCR beta chains, with roughly 11 million shared. Only in-frame clones appear in the TCRdb table, and some are missing; sequencing was by immunoSEQ multiplex PCR. V and J calls and clone size are those listed in that table; D and trimming were worked out from the DNA. This sample yields about 120,000 clones, of which 77% are seen a single time; about 10% belongs to the top ten.

The specimen was PBMCs. The clonotype originates from a man aged 35-49 years in good health and CMV-seropositive. V gene TRBV11-2 combines with J gene TRBJ1-2; TRBD1 matches at 10 bases. CDR3 bases: TGTGCCAGCAGCCCCGGACGGACAGGGGGGGGCTACACCTTC. This sequence encodes CASSPGRTGGGYTF.